The next 18 T cell receptor beta chains were all read from a single sample in a study of shared clonotypes between healthy human individuals. Repertoires were generated with immunoSEQ multiplex PCR, while TCRdb's copy carries only in-frame clones and drops some. The repertoire consists of 450,000 to 650,000 clones, with around 77% occurring once and the leading ten covering 9.5% to 15%. The material sequenced was PBMCs. The source of these receptors is a woman aged 35 to 49 in good health. Some clones in this sample may be carry-over from other donors' samples.

Only a few counts were recorded for this clone. V usage is TRBV25-1 and J usage is TRBJ2-7, with D unclear. The germline CDR1 and CDR2 sequences are MGHDK and SYGVNS. V gave up 1 base and J gave up 2 bases, with 9 bases separating them. The CDR3 runs to 14 residues. In DNA, the CDR3 is TGTGCCAGCAGTGAATCCAGTTTGCCCTACGAGCAGTACTTC. It translates to CASSESSLPYEQYF.

The V call is TRBV18, the J call TRBJ1-1, with 7 positions matching TRBD1. V dropped 2 bases and J dropped 1; count of bases not matched to a gene: 1. Per germline, CDR1 KGHSH and CDR2 LQKENI. The CDR3 runs 14 residues. DNA of the CDR3: TGTGCCAGCTCACCAAGACAGGGGAACACTGAAGCTTTCTTT. This sequence encodes CASSPRQGNTEAFF.

The chain couples TRBV5-6 to TRBJ2-5; 8 bases are shared with TRBD1. V shed 3 bases and J 5 bases; nucleotides not matched to a gene: 6. The CDR3 spans 14 residues. CDR1 and CDR2 (germline): SGHDT, YYEEEE. In DNA, the CDR3 is TGTGCCAGCAGCTCATGGACAGGGATCGAGACCCAGTACTTC. This sequence encodes CASSSWTGIETQYF.

The chain is built from TRBV7-3 and TRBJ1-1; 9 positions match TRBD1. This CDR3 comprises 15 residues. V shed 5 bases and J 6 bases; nucleotides not matched to a gene: 10. CDR1 and CDR2 (germline): SGHTA, FQGTGA. CDR3 loop: CASSPAGTGKAEAFF. For the CDR3, the DNA is TGTGCCAGCAGCCCCGCCGGGACAGGGAAAGCTGAAGCTTTCTTT.

Note on this clone: Other DNA sequences of this sample code for an identical CDR3. V and J are TRBV5-1 and TRBJ2-3, with D unresolved. V lost 2 bases and J 3 bases, leaving 7 bases between the germline ends. CDR3 size: 13 residues. In germline, CDR1 is SGHRS, CDR2 YFSETQ. CDR3 residues: CASSFGETDTQYF. The CDR3 coding sequence is TGCGCCAGCAGCTTTGGTGAAACAGATACGCAGTATTTT. Full variable domain (outside the CDR3, taken from reference TRBV5-1 and TRBJ2-3): KAGVTQTPRYLIKTRGQQVTLSCSPISGHRSVSWYQQTPGQGLQFLFEYFSETQRNKGNFPGRFSGRQFSNSRSEMNVSTLELGDSALYLCASSFGETDTQYFGPGTRLTVL.

This clone has a handful of counts. The chain combines TRBV6-1 with TRBJ1-1; the D is unclear. The V end was cut by 2 bases, the J end by 10 bases, with 14 bases between. Per the germline V gene, CDR1 is MNHNS and CDR2 is SASEGT. The CDR3 contains 13 residues. The DNA for the CDR3 is TGTGCCAGCAGTGAATCTCGGCTTGGAAGAGCTTTCTTT. It specifies CASSESRLGRAFF.

This clone was detected only a few times. The rearrangement uses TRBV4-3 and TRBJ2-4; 10 bases are a match to TRBD1. The CDR3 loop spans 18 amino acids. Germline-derived CDR1 and CDR2 are LGHNA and YSLEER. With 1 base clipped from V and 5 bases from J, the junction kept 11 bases outside the gene matches. The CDR3 nucleotides read TGCGCCAGCAGCCAAGTCCTTCGGGACAGGGGAGGAGAAAACATTCAGTACTTC. Its translation is CASSQVLRDRGGENIQYF.

This sequence joins TRBV15 and TRBJ1-2; no clear D. Germline lookup yields CDR1 LNHNV and CDR2 YYDKDF (reference sequence). This CDR3 comprises 13 residues. V was shortened by 5 bases and J by 6 bases, with 13 bases between the two germline ends. The CDR3 DNA sequence: TGTGCCACCAGCCCGGGTAACGGGGATGGCTACACCTTC. Its protein product is CATSPGNGDGYTF.

The table lists this clone with a count of one. This chain links TRBV30 with TRBJ1-1; D call uncertain. CDR1 and CDR2 from the germline V gene are GTSNPN and SVGIG (reference sequence). V lost 3 bases and J lost 8, with 22 bases in between. The CDR3 runs to 15 residues. CDR3 nucleotide sequence: TGTGCCTGGAGCCCCCCCGGCACGGTAGAATTAGAAGCTTTCTTT. Protein sequence: CAWSPPGTVELEAFF.

This clone was found many times. The junction departs from germline at one end; a sequencing error may be responsible. The sample holds other DNA sequences that translate to the same CDR3. This rearrangement joins TRBV2 to TRBJ2-2; TRBD2 matches 9 bases. This CDR3 is built from 13 residues. CDR1 SNHLY and CDR2 FYNNEI come from the germline V gene. The CDR3 spells CATSGTNAGELFF. The CDR3 DNA follows: TGTGCCACTAGCGGGACGAACGCCGGGGAGCTGTTTTTT.

The CDR3 loop is CASSSPSGPGYEQYF. As DNA, the CDR3 is TGTGCCAGCAGTTCGCCTAGCGGGCCTGGCTACGAGCAGTACTTC. The V and J genes are TRBV28 and TRBJ2-7, with 8 bases lining up with TRBD2. V shed 4 bases and J 3 bases; nucleotides not matched to a gene: 8. Per germline, CDR1 MDHEN and CDR2 SYDVKM. This CDR3 region has 15 residues.

The rearrangement links TRBV6-4 to TRBJ2-2, with 9 nucleotides matching TRBD1. Germline values: CDR1 MRHNA, CDR2 SNTAGT. Losses at the gene ends were 9 bases for V and 5 bases for J; bases not matched to a gene: 7. The length of the CDR3 is 14 residues. The CDR3 nucleotides read TGTGCCAGTTCGGACAGGGGAGGAACCGGGGAGCTGTTTTTT. Encoded protein: CASSDRGGTGELFF.

The V and J genes are TRBV10-3 and TRBJ1-4, with TRBD1 matching 9 bases. The V gene end was trimmed by 11 bases and the J gene end by 6 bases; junction bases not matched to a gene: 7. Per the germline V gene, CDR1 is ENHRY and CDR2 is SYGVKD. The CDR3 covers 13 residues. The CDR3 bases are TGTGCCGCCCGCCGGGACAGGGATGAAAAACTGTTTTTT. It is translated as CAARRDRDEKLFF.

This clone showed up just once. This rearrangement joins TRBV29-1 to TRBJ2-1; D unclear. The germline gives CDR1 SQVTM, CDR2 ANQGSEA. There are 14 residues in the CDR3. The V end was cut by 3 bases, the J end by 0 bases, with 9 bases between. CDR3 coding DNA: TGCAGCGTTGATAACCCTAGCTCCTACAATGAGCAGTTCTTC. Its protein is CSVDNPSSYNEQFF.

The V gene is TRBV7-3, the J gene TRBJ2-2; TRBD2 aligns across 11 bases. V was clipped by 1 base and J by 2 bases; unmatched bases: 6. Germline lookup yields CDR1 SGHTA and CDR2 FQGTGA. This CDR3 is built from 18 residues. CDR3 sequence: CASSLRSTSGGNTGELFF. DNA for the CDR3: TGTGCCAGCAGCTTAAGAAGCACTAGCGGGGGAAACACCGGGGAGCTGTTTTTT.

Comments on this clone: One junction end does not reproduce the germline sequence, and a read error may be involved. This chain connects TRBV7-2 to TRBJ2-7; D is unclear. CDR1 is SGHTA, CDR2 FQGNSA, per germline. The length of the CDR3 is 11 residues. The CDR3 sequence: CASSFSHEQYF. The CDR3 bases are TGTGCCAGCAGCTTCTCCCACGAGCAGTACTTC.

The V and J genes are TRBV11-3 and TRBJ2-5; TRBD1 might be the D (6 bases). The V end was cut by 5 bases, the J end by 1 base, with 20 bases between. This CDR3 is 17 amino acids long. Looked up from germline, CDR1 is SGHNT and CDR2 is YENEEA. The CDR3 bases are TGTGCCAGCAGCGAAGGCAGGGGAAAGGTGCCCCAAGAGACCCAGTACTTC. This codes for CASSEGRGKVPQETQYF.

The chain joins TRBV7-2 to TRBJ2-1, with 7 bases identical to TRBD2. This CDR3 contains 15 residues. Germline CDR1 and CDR2: SGHTA and FQGNSA. With 5 bases clipped from V and 0 bases from J, the junction kept 4 bases outside the gene matches. CDR3 nucleotide sequence: TGTGCCAGCAGCGTCCGCGGGAGCTCCTACAATGAGCAGTTCTTC. This translates into CASSVRGSSYNEQFF.